Following are 28 T cell receptor beta chains from one sample sequenced in a study of CD8+ T cells in alopecia areata. Reverse transcription of extracted RNA yielded cDNA, which provided the sequencing template. The repertoire was sequenced with immunoSEQ multiplex PCR; TCRdb's copy has only in-frame clones and lacks some. The sample comprises some 110,000 clones, around 61% of which are singletons, and 2.8% rests with the top ten. The sample taken for sequencing was CD4+ T cells sorted from blood. These receptors were obtained from a human donor in good health.

The V call is TRBV29-1, the J call TRBJ2-2; 8 nucleotides align to TRBD2. This CDR3 contains 13 residues. Germline V CDR1 and CDR2: SQVTM, ANQGSEA. The junction had 4 bases not matched to a gene; V was cut back by 8 bases and J by 2 bases. The CDR3 DNA reads as TGCAGCTCCCGGGGGGGCAACACCGGGGAGCTGTTTTTT. Translation gives CSSRGGNTGELFF.

This rearrangement joins TRBV30 to TRBJ1-3; D is ambiguous. The CDR3 is 14 residues long. Germline loops: CDR1 GTSNPN, CDR2 SVGIG (reference sequence). With 8 bases removed from V and 0 bases from J, the gap between germline ends came to 14 bases. The CDR3 region is CAAPRTDSGNTIYF. The CDR3 coding sequence is TGTGCCGCCCCCCGTACCGACTCTGGAAACACCATATATTTT.

The J gene is TRBJ2-3, the V gene TRBV27; D uncertain. The length of the CDR3 is 14 residues. Germline lookup yields CDR1 MNHEY and CDR2 SMNVEV (reference sequence). Between the trimmed V and J ends, which lost 2 bases and 0 bases, there was a span of 6 bases. The CDR3 here is CASSLGGSTDTQYF. CDR3 DNA: TGTGCCAGCAGTTTAGGCGGTAGCACAGATACGCAGTATTTT.

This clone showed up just a few times. The chain has TRBV7-2 and TRBJ2-5; D is unclear. V lost 1 base and J 1 base, leaving 4 bases between the germline ends. The germline gives CDR1 SGHTA, CDR2 FQGNSA. The CDR3 spans 13 residues. This chain's CDR3 is CASSLGPQETQYF. The CDR3 DNA follows: TGTGCCAGCAGCTTAGGGCCCCAAGAGACCCAGTACTTC. The whole variable domain, remainder taken from reference TRBV7-2 and TRBJ2-5, is GAGVSQSPSNKVTEKGKDVELRCDPISGHTALYWYRQSLGQGLEFLIYFQGNSAPDKSGLPSDRFSAERTGGSVSTLTIQRTQQEDSAVYLCASSLGPQETQYFGPGTRLLVL.

This clone was counted a few times. This rearrangement joins TRBV25-1 to TRBJ1-5, with D possibly TRBD1 on 6 matching bases. V was trimmed by 4 bases and J by 4 bases, leaving 14 bases between them. CDR3 size: 15 residues. CDR1 MGHDK and CDR2 SYGVNS come from the germline V gene. The CDR3 nucleotides are TGTGCCAGCAGTGCACGGGACACCCCTAATCAGCCCCAGCATTTT. Translation: CASSARDTPNQPQHF. Complete variable domain (other parts from reference TRBV25-1 and TRBJ1-5): EADIYQTPRYLVIGTGKKITLECSQTMGHDKMYWYQQDPGMELHLIHYSYGVNSTEKGDLSSESTVSRIRTEHFPLTLESARPSHTSQYLCASSARDTPNQPQHFGDGTRLSIL.

CDR3 in DNA: TGCGCCAGCAGCTTGGGGCCGAGCGGGGGTCAAGAGACCCAGTACTTC. This encodes CASSLGPSGGQETQYF. The rearrangement links TRBV5-1 to TRBJ2-5; 8 bases are a match to TRBD2. V shed 0 bases, J shed 2 bases, and the junction held 6 bases outside the gene matches. The CDR3 length is 16 residues. Germline CDR1 is SGHRS and CDR2 is YFSETQ.

V is TRBV2 and J is TRBJ2-2; the match to TRBD2 covers 10 bases. Germline CDR1 and CDR2: SNHLY and FYNNEI. V was clipped by 7 bases and J by 4 bases; unmatched bases: 6. The CDR3 is 15 residues long. The CDR3 region is CASTGQRGGTGELFF. The CDR3 DNA sequence: TGTGCCAGCACCGGCCAGCGGGGGGGCACCGGGGAGCTGTTTTTT.

The chain carries TRBV7-2 and TRBJ1-1; no clear D. V lost 1 base and J lost 5, with 14 bases in between. The germline CDR1 and CDR2 sequences are SGHTA and FQGNSA. CDR3 length: 15 amino acids. The CDR3 DNA sequence: TGTGCCAGCAGCTTAGTCGGCTTGGCAGGAACTGAAGCTTTCTTT. Amino acid sequence: CASSLVGLAGTEAFF.

This clone was recorded a few times. This chain links TRBV7-2 with TRBJ1-1; weak D call: TRBD1 (5 bases). The germline CDR1 and CDR2 sequences are SGHTA and FQGNSA. This CDR3 comprises 15 residues. The V gene lost 5 bases and the J gene lost 1 base, with 14 bases spanning the gap. The CDR3 DNA follows: TGTGCCAGCAGCCCTAGGGGAGGGCGGAACACTGAAGCTTTCTTT. Translating gives CASSPRGGRNTEAFF.

This clone was picked up a small number of times. This CDR3 is also generated by other DNA sequences in the sample. The V and J genes are TRBV5-1 and TRBJ1-5; D gene unclear. This CDR3 has 13 amino acids. The germline gives CDR1 SGHRS, CDR2 YFSETQ. Trimming took off 0 bases at V and 1 base at J, with 2 bases between the two ends. In DNA form, the CDR3 reads TGCGCCAGCAGCTTGGGCAGCAATCAGCCCCAGCATTTT. It specifies CASSLGSNQPQHF.

This clone was picked up one time. The J gene is TRBJ1-2, the V gene TRBV30; 8 nucleotides match TRBD1. The germline V gene has CDR1 GTSNPN and CDR2 SVGIG (reference sequence). With 3 bases clipped from V and 4 bases from J, the junction kept 4 bases outside the gene matches. The length of the CDR3 is 13 residues. CDR3 in amino acids: CAWRGDRGYGYTF. DNA for the CDR3: TGTGCCTGGAGAGGAGACAGGGGCTATGGCTACACCTTC. Complete variable domain (other parts from reference TRBV30 and TRBJ1-2): SQTIHQWPATLVQPVGSPLSLECTVEGTSNPNLYWYRQAAGRGLQLLFYSVGIGQISSEVPQNLSASRPQDRQFILSSKKLLLSDSGFYLCAWRGDRGYGYTFGSGTRLTVV.

The V gene is TRBV29-1, the J gene TRBJ2-1; D remains ambiguous. The CDR3 has 13 amino acids. V was pared by 5 bases and J by 4 bases, with 12 bases between. CDR1 and CDR2 (germline): SQVTM, ANQGSEA. The CDR3 nucleotides read TGCAGCGTTCCCACGGGTTGGTACAATGAGCAGTTCTTC. It specifies CSVPTGWYNEQFF.

The chain combines TRBV4-2 with TRBJ2-1, with 13 bases fitting TRBD2. V lost 4 bases and J lost 5; bases outside the gene matches: 2. This CDR3 has 15 amino acids. Germline lookup yields CDR1 LGHNA and CDR2 YNFKEQ. CDR3 DNA sequence: TGTGCCAGCAGCCCGACTAGCGGGGGGCACAATGAGCAGTTCTTC. It codes for CASSPTSGGHNEQFF.

Only one count was recorded for this clone. The chain joins TRBV7-9 to TRBJ2-4; D perhaps matches TRBD2 (5 bases). V was trimmed by 0 bases and J by 0 bases, leaving 12 bases between them. Per germline, CDR1 SEHNR and CDR2 FQNEAQ (reference sequence). The CDR3 is 17 residues long. The CDR3 spells CASSLALRGEAKNIQYF. In DNA, the CDR3 is TGTGCCAGCAGCTTAGCGCTACGGGGAGAAGCCAAAAACATTCAGTACTTC. The variable domain in full, completed from reference TRBV7-9 and TRBJ2-4, reads DTGVSQNPRHKITKRGQNVTFRCDPISEHNRLYWYRQTLGQGPEFLTYFQNEAQLEKSRLLSDRFSAERPKGSFSTLEIQRTEQGDSAMYLCASSLALRGEAKNIQYFGAGTRLSVL.

The genes are TRBV4-1 and TRBJ2-3; D is possibly TRBD2 (5 bases). Germline CDR1 MGHRA, CDR2 YSYEKL. CDR3 length: 14 amino acids. Between the trimmed V and J ends, which lost 4 bases and 3 bases, there was a span of 11 bases. CDR3 nucleotides: TGCGCCAGCAGCCCTCCCTGGGAGACAGATACGCAGTATTTT. This encodes CASSPPWETDTQYF.

This clone has a handful of counts. The chain joins TRBV30 to TRBJ2-7; 8 bases match TRBD2. The length of the CDR3 is 14 residues. Germline CDR1 reads GTSNPN; CDR2 reads SVGIG (reference sequence). J lost 6 bases, V lost 2 bases, and 9 bases had no gene match. The chain's CDR3 is CAWSFGGGNFEQYF. DNA of the CDR3: TGTGCCTGGAGTTTTGGCGGGGGGAATTTCGAGCAGTACTTC.

The chain links TRBV29-1 to TRBJ2-5; D may be TRBD1 (5 bases). V lost 8 bases and J 5 bases, leaving 15 bases between the germline ends. The length of the CDR3 is 12 residues. In germline, CDR1 is SQVTM, CDR2 ANQGSEA. CDR3 nucleotide sequence: TGCAGCCATCGGACACCTGGGGAGACCCAGTACTTC. Protein: CSHRTPGETQYF.

The V call is TRBV30, the J call TRBJ2-2; 8 nucleotides align to TRBD1. Trimming took 2 bases from V and 7 from J; bases not matched to a gene: 6. The length of the CDR3 is 14 residues. CDR1 and CDR2 (germline): GTSNPN, SVGIG (reference sequence). In nucleotides, the CDR3 is TGTGCCTGGAGTAGTCAGGGGGCCGGCGGGGAGCTGTTTTTT. The encoded protein is CAWSSQGAGGELFF.

The J gene is TRBJ2-3, the V gene TRBV7-2; 8 positions agree with TRBD2. Trimming took 6 bases from V and 0 from J; bases not matched to a gene: 2. Germline values: CDR1 SGHTA, CDR2 FQGNSA. The CDR3 runs 14 residues. The CDR3, as DNA: TGTGCCAGCAGTCGCGGGGGGAGCACAGATACGCAGTATTTT. Its translation is CASSRGGSTDTQYF. The full variable domain, rest sourced from reference TRBV7-2 and TRBJ2-3, is GAGVSQSPSNKVTEKGKDVELRCDPISGHTALYWYRQSLGQGLEFLIYFQGNSAPDKSGLPSDRFSAERTGGSVSTLTIQRTQQEDSAVYLCASSRGGSTDTQYFGPGTRLTVL.

There are a few counts of this clone. The chain is built from TRBV29-1 and TRBJ2-7; 9 positions match TRBD1. The CDR3 runs 13 residues. CDR1 and CDR2 from the germline V gene are SQVTM and ANQGSEA. V gave up 6 bases and J gave up 6 bases; unmatched junction bases: 9. CDR3 amino acids: CSVEKDRGREQYF. CDR3 nucleotides: TGCAGCGTCGAAAAGGACAGGGGACGCGAGCAGTACTTC.

There are a few counts of this clone. The chain combines TRBV2 with TRBJ1-2; D possibly corresponds to TRBD1 (5 bases). V gave up 6 bases and J gave up 0 bases, with 14 bases separating them. Germline V gene data show CDR1 as SNHLY and CDR2 as FYNNEI. The CDR3 sequence is 15 residues long. The CDR3 coding sequence is TGTGCCAGCAGGGCGGCTGGGGCCTCTAACTATGGCTACACCTTC. Its translation is CASRAAGASNYGYTF.

The chain links TRBV9 to TRBJ1-4, with 7 bases lining up with TRBD1. Losses at the gene ends were 0 bases for V and 0 bases for J; bases not matched to a gene: 5. Per germline, CDR1 SGDLS and CDR2 YYNGEE. CDR3 length: 17 residues. The CDR3 loop is CASSVGDRASTNEKLFF. In DNA form, the CDR3 reads TGTGCCAGCAGCGTAGGGGACAGAGCTTCAACTAATGAAAAACTGTTTTTT.

The chain is built from TRBV5-6 and TRBJ1-2; D perhaps matches TRBD1 (5 bases). Trimming took 1 base from V and 3 from J, leaving 13 bases between them. The length of the CDR3 is 15 residues. Germline CDR1 reads SGHDT; CDR2 reads YYEEEE. The DNA of the CDR3 is TGTGCCAGCAGCTTGTTTTCGACGGGGGACTATGGCTACACCTTC. Protein sequence: CASSLFSTGDYGYTF.

In its sample, this clone was seen once. The chain has TRBV29-1 and TRBJ1-5, with unresolved D. The V end was cut by 6 bases, the J end by 4 bases, with 10 bases between. Germline V gene data show CDR1 as SQVTM and CDR2 as ANQGSEA. The CDR3 totals 12 residues. CDR3 region: CSVKDSNQPQHF. The CDR3 DNA is TGCAGCGTGAAGGATTCTAATCAGCCCCAGCATTTT.

This chain links TRBV7-7 with TRBJ2-5, with 14 nucleotides matching TRBD2. Trimming took 8 bases from V and 2 from J; bases not matched to a gene: 1. Germline CDR1 reads SSHAT; CDR2 reads FNYEAQ (reference sequence). CDR3 size: 14 residues. CDR3 sequence reads: CASGTSGGQETQYF. For the CDR3, the DNA is TGTGCCAGCGGGACTAGCGGGGGACAAGAGACCCAGTACTTC.

This clone was seen a few times. The chain uses TRBV29-1 and TRBJ2-1; the D gene is possibly TRBD1 (6 bases). Germline V gene lookup returns CDR1 SQVTM and CDR2 ANQGSEA. The V gene lost 2 bases and the J gene lost 4 bases, with 12 bases spanning the gap. This CDR3 has 14 amino acids. The CDR3 reads CSVETGRTYNEQFF. The CDR3 DNA follows: TGCAGCGTTGAAACAGGGCGAACTTACAATGAGCAGTTCTTC.

The rearrangement links TRBV5-6 to TRBJ1-1; no firm D call. This CDR3 has 11 residues. Germline CDR1 reads SGHDT; CDR2 reads YYEEEE. Trimming shortened V by 0 bases and J by 7 bases, and 4 bases separated the two germline ends. CDR3 protein: CASSLADEAFF. The CDR3 nucleotides read TGTGCCAGCAGCTTGGCCGATGAAGCTTTCTTT.

This chain connects TRBV4-2 to TRBJ2-5; 15 bases line up with TRBD2. The V gene's germline CDR1 is LGHNA and CDR2 YNFKEQ. The CDR3 consists of 17 residues. Trimming removed 4 bases from V and 5 bases from J; junction bases left unmatched: 8. The CDR3 sequence: CASSLRTSGGARETQYF. CDR3 DNA sequence: TGTGCCAGCAGCCTCCGGACTAGCGGGGGGGCGCGGGAGACCCAGTACTTC.